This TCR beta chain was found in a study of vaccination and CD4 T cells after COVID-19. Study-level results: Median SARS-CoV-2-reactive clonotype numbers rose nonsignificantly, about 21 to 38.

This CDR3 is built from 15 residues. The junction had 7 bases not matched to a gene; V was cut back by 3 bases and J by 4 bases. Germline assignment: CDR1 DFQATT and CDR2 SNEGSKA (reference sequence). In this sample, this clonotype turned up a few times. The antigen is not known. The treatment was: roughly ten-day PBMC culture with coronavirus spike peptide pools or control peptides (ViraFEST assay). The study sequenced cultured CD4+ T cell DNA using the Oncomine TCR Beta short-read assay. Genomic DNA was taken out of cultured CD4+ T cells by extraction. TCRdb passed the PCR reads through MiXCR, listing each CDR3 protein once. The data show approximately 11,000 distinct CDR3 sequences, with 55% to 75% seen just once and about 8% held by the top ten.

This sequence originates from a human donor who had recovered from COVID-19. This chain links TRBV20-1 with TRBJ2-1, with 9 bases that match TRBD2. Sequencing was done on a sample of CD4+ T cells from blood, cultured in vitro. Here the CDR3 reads CSASPTSGRYNEQFF. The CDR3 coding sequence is TGCAGTGCTAGCCCGACTAGCGGAAGATACAATGAGCAGTTCTTC.